These 9 T cell receptor beta chains came from one sample sequenced in a study of control samples from healthy donors and cancer patients. Assay used: immunoSEQ multiplex PCR; TCRdb lists only in-frame clones, some missing. This table holds 100,000 to 150,000 clones, 75% to 95% found once. Sequenced material: blood. These receptors were obtained from a man aged 18 to 30 in good health.

This chain uses TRBV3-1 (or the pseudogene TRBV3-2) with TRBJ2-2; D perhaps matches TRBD1 (6 bases). V lost 6 bases and J 4 bases, leaving 12 bases between the germline ends. Germline V gene lookup returns CDR1 LGHDT and CDR2 YNNKEL (reference sequence). The CDR3 spans 14 residues. The CDR3 region has the DNA TGTGCCAGCAGTCCAGGGGCCAGCACCGGGGAGCTGTTTTTT. Its protein is CASSPGASTGELFF.

The gene calls are TRBV30 and TRBJ1-5; D is possibly TRBD1 (6 bases). Per the germline V gene, CDR1 is GTSNPN and CDR2 is SVGIG (reference sequence). The V and J ends lost 0 bases and 6 bases respectively, with 6 bases between them. This CDR3 comprises 12 residues. CDR3 in amino acids: CAWSVGGQPQHF. CDR3 bases: TGTGCCTGGAGTGTAGGGGGTCAGCCCCAGCATTTT.

CDR3 sequence reads: CASSRRNTGVKSGELFF. The CDR3 coding sequence is TGTGCCAGCAGCCGACGAAATACAGGGGTAAAATCCGGGGAGCTGTTTTTT. V and J are TRBV27 and TRBJ2-2, with 7 bases identical to TRBD1. V was clipped by 6 bases and J by 6 bases; unmatched bases: 16. From germline, CDR1 is MNHEY and CDR2 SMNVEV (reference sequence). CDR3 length equals 17 residues.

The chain recombines TRBV18 with TRBJ1-1, with 7 bases identical to TRBD1. Germline CDR1 and CDR2: KGHSH and LQKENI. The CDR3 is 16 residues long. Trimming cost V 3 bases and J 8 bases; bases outside gene matches: 15. In DNA form, the CDR3 reads TGTGCCAGCTCACCGACTACAGGGGCCGGTATAACGGAAGCTTTCTTT. This translates into CASSPTTGAGITEAFF.

J is TRBJ2-3 and V is TRBV4-3; 7 nucleotides line up with TRBD2. In germline, CDR1 is LGHNA, CDR2 YSLEER. The CDR3 consists of 17 residues. With 0 bases clipped from V and 4 bases from J, the junction kept 10 bases outside the gene matches. CDR3 coding DNA: TGCGCCAGCAGCCAAGATTGGGGCGGGAGCAGGGCAGATACGCAGTATTTT. This gives the protein CASSQDWGGSRADTQYF.

The chain joins TRBV30 to TRBJ2-4; D is uncertain. Looked up from germline, CDR1 is GTSNPN and CDR2 is SVGIG (reference sequence). V dropped 2 bases and J dropped 3 bases, with 14 bases sitting between them. The CDR3 runs 15 residues. The DNA of the CDR3 is TGTGCCTGGAGTTTGATTCTCTTTAGCAAAAACATTCAGTACTTC. It yields the protein CAWSLILFSKNIQYF.

This chain uses TRBV7-9 with TRBJ1-1; no clear D gene. Germline V gives CDR1 SEHNR, CDR2 FQNEAQ (reference sequence). The CDR3 is 14 residues long. Trimming took 2 bases from V and 5 from J, leaving 12 bases between them. CDR3 nucleotide sequence: TGTGCCAGCAGCTTATCGGGCGGAGGGACTGAAGCTTTCTTT. Translated, it gives CASSLSGGGTEAFF. Full variable domain (missing parts from reference TRBV7-9 and TRBJ1-1): DTGVSQNPRHKITKRGQNVTFRCDPISEHNRLYWYRQTLGQGPEFLTYFQNEAQLEKSRLLSDRFSAERPKGSFSTLEIQRTEQGDSAMYLCASSLSGGGTEAFFGQGTRLTVV.

This rearrangement joins TRBV12-3 or TRBV12-4 to TRBJ2-2; D remains unclear. The CDR3 contains 13 residues. Trimming took 8 bases from V and 0 from J, leaving 7 bases between them. CDR3 sequence (DNA): TGTGCCAGCGCACGCCCGAACACCGGGGAGCTGTTTTTT. Amino acids: CASARPNTGELFF.

The chain is built from TRBV6-5 and TRBJ2-2; the match to TRBD1 covers 8 bases. This CDR3 has 15 amino acids. V lost 6 bases and J lost 4; bases outside the gene matches: 7. The germline gives CDR1 MNHEY, CDR2 SVGAGI. The CDR3 DNA reads TGTGCCAGCAGGCCGGACAGGGTAACCACCGGGGAGCTGTTTTTT. Translating it yields CASRPDRVTTGELFF.